This is a list of T cell receptor beta chains from one sample in a study of blood T cell repertoires in COVID-19. Only in-frame clones appear in the TCRdb table, and some are missing; sequencing was by immunoSEQ multiplex PCR. The sample shows hundreds of thousands of clones, 80% to 90% of them seen only once. The sequencing input was peripheral blood. These receptors were collected from a man in his forties with acute or convalescent COVID-19. Each CDR3 is given with its conserved first and last residue. A D gene is named only where the DNA matches it firmly. The listing skips clone size in some rows; elsewhere it reads once, few, many or a size class.

d_call: TRBD2; j_call: TRBJ2-1; v_call: TRBV6-5; clone_size: .; cdr3_aa: CASRRTSGDNEQFF; cdr3_nt: TGTGCCAGCAGAAGGACTAGCGGGGACAATGAGCAGTTCTTC
d_call: TRBD1; j_call: TRBJ2-2; v_call: TRBV19; clone_size: once; cdr3_aa: CASSMGQGSTGELFF; cdr3_nt: TGTGCCAGTAGCATGGGACAGGGATCGACCGGGGAGCTGTTTTTT
d_call: .; j_call: TRBJ1-1; v_call: TRBV12-3/TRBV12-4; clone_size: .; cdr3_aa: CASSFSVNTEAFF; cdr3_nt: TGTGCCAGCAGTTTCTCGGTGAACACTGAAGCTTTCTTT
d_call: TRBD1; j_call: TRBJ2-7; v_call: TRBV5-8; clone_size: .; cdr3_aa: CASARDRRYEQYF; cdr3_nt: TGTGCCAGCGCTCGGGACAGACGATACGAGCAGTACTTC
d_call: .; j_call: TRBJ2-7; v_call: TRBV5-6; clone_size: .; cdr3_aa: CASSSLSSDSYEQYF; cdr3_nt: TGTGCCAGCAGCTCCCTGTCTAGCGACTCCTACGAGCAGTACTTC
d_call: .; j_call: TRBJ1-6; v_call: TRBV5-5; clone_size: once; cdr3_aa: CASSFQGTHGSPLHF; cdr3_nt: TGTGCCAGCAGCTTCCAGGGCACCCACGGGTCACCCCTCCACTTT
d_call: .; j_call: TRBJ1-1; v_call: TRBV19; clone_size: .; cdr3_aa: CASSIRGGRAEAFF; cdr3_nt: TGTGCCAGTAGTATCCGGGGGGGAAGGGCTGAAGCTTTCTTT
d_call: TRBD2; j_call: TRBJ2-2; v_call: TRBV11-3; clone_size: .; cdr3_aa: CASSQGTSGDTGELFF; cdr3_nt: TGTGCCAGCAGCCAAGGGACTAGCGGGGATACCGGGGAGCTGTTTTTT
d_call: .; j_call: TRBJ1-3; v_call: TRBV5-1; clone_size: once; cdr3_aa: CASSPGSGNTIYF; cdr3_nt: TGCGCCAGCAGCCCGGGATCTGGAAACACCATATATTTT
d_call: .; j_call: TRBJ2-6; v_call: TRBV15; clone_size: .; cdr3_aa: CATSRTFRVSGANVLTF; cdr3_nt: TGTGCCACCAGCAGGACTTTTAGAGTCTCTGGGGCCAACGTCCTGACTTTC
d_call: .; j_call: TRBJ1-2; v_call: TRBV5-6; clone_size: .; cdr3_aa: CASSLARNGYTF; cdr3_nt: TGTGCCAGCAGCTTGGCCAGGAATGGCTACACCTTC
d_call: .; j_call: TRBJ2-7; v_call: TRBV11-3; clone_size: .; cdr3_aa: CASSLRGHAGYEQYF; cdr3_nt: TGTGCCAGCAGCTTAAGGGGCCACGCAGGCTACGAGCAGTACTTC
d_call: .; j_call: TRBJ1-1; v_call: TRBV18; clone_size: .; cdr3_aa: CASSLREGMNTEAFF; cdr3_nt: TGTGCCAGCTCCCTAAGGGAGGGAATGAACACTGAAGCTTTCTTT
d_call: .; j_call: TRBJ2-3; v_call: TRBV7-2; clone_size: .; cdr3_aa: CASSPLGSEGFSSTDTQYF; cdr3_nt: TGTGCCAGCAGCCCGCTTGGTAGCGAGGGCTTCTCTAGCACAGATACGCAGTATTTT
d_call: TRBD1; j_call: TRBJ1-6; v_call: TRBV29-1; clone_size: .; cdr3_aa: CSVRTGDNSPLHF; cdr3_nt: TGCAGCGTTCGTACAGGGGATAATTCACCCCTCCACTTT
d_call: .; j_call: TRBJ2-6; v_call: TRBV2; clone_size: once; cdr3_aa: CASMESTGANVLTF; cdr3_nt: TGTGCCAGCATGGAGTCCACTGGGGCCAACGTCCTGACTTTC
d_call: .; j_call: TRBJ2-3; v_call: TRBV30; clone_size: .; cdr3_aa: CAWSAPLPPRADTQYF; cdr3_nt: TGTGCCTGGAGTGCCCCTTTACCCCCGCGGGCAGATACGCAGTATTTT
d_call: .; j_call: TRBJ1-1; v_call: TRBV7-2; clone_size: .; cdr3_aa: CASSFLRGGTEAFF; cdr3_nt: TGTGCCAGCAGCTTCCTCAGGGGTGGCACTGAAGCTTTCTTT
d_call: .; j_call: TRBJ2-7; v_call: TRBV5-1; clone_size: few; cdr3_aa: CASKQLWGAYEQYF; cdr3_nt: TGCGCCAGCAAACAGCTATGGGGAGCCTACGAGCAGTACTTC
d_call: TRBD1; j_call: TRBJ2-2; v_call: TRBV5-1; clone_size: few; cdr3_aa: CASSLGQGATGELFF; cdr3_nt: TGCGCCAGCAGCTTGGGACAGGGGGCAACCGGGGAGCTGTTTTTT
d_call: .; j_call: TRBJ1-6; v_call: TRBV5-1; clone_size: .; cdr3_aa: CASSFGGSSYNSPLHF; cdr3_nt: TGCGCCAGCAGCTTCGGGGGGAGCTCCTATAATTCACCCCTCCACTTT
d_call: TRBD1; j_call: TRBJ1-6; v_call: TRBV19; clone_size: .; cdr3_aa: CASTVQGGSPLHF; cdr3_nt: TGTGCCAGTACAGTTCAGGGGGGTTCACCCCTCCACTTT
d_call: TRBD1; j_call: TRBJ1-1; v_call: TRBV7-3; clone_size: once; cdr3_aa: CASSSTSGGRMNTEAFF; cdr3_nt: TGTGCCAGCAGCTCAACCTCAGGGGGGAGAATGAACACTGAAGCTTTCTTT
d_call: .; j_call: TRBJ2-7; v_call: TRBV6-2/TRBV6-3; clone_size: .; cdr3_aa: CASSRLDSQYF; cdr3_nt: TGTGCCAGCAGTCGACTTGATTCTCAGTACTTC
d_call: TRBD1; j_call: TRBJ1-5; v_call: TRBV5-8; clone_size: .; cdr3_aa: CASSWDREISDSNQPQHF; cdr3_nt: TGTGCCAGCAGTTGGGACAGGGAGATTTCAGATAGCAATCAGCCCCAGCATTTT
d_call: .; j_call: TRBJ1-2; v_call: TRBV19; clone_size: few; cdr3_aa: CASSVSSGYQPYGYTF; cdr3_nt: TGTGCCAGTAGTGTCTCCTCGGGTTACCAACCCTATGGCTACACCTTC
d_call: TRBD2; j_call: TRBJ2-3; v_call: TRBV7-3; clone_size: .; cdr3_aa: CASSLASGGYTDTQYF; cdr3_nt: TGTGCCAGCTCCCTCGCTAGCGGGGGGTACACAGATACGCAGTATTTT
d_call: .; j_call: TRBJ1-5; v_call: TRBV10-3; clone_size: .; cdr3_aa: CAISAGQDPNQPQHF; cdr3_nt: TGTGCCATCAGTGCAGGACAAGACCCCAATCAGCCCCAGCATTTT